The rows below give T cell receptor beta chains drawn from one sample of a study of CD8+ T cells in alopecia areata. Data came from immunoSEQ multiplex PCR; TCRdb stores just in-frame clones and leaves some out. This sample has approximately 120,000 clones; around 60% occur once, and the top ten carry roughly 5%. This specimen consisted of CD4+ T cells sorted from blood, obtained at week 4, from a patient treated with tofacitinib. These receptors all stem from a human donor with alopecia areata. The CDR3 runs from the conserved cysteine through the conserved F or W. D genes are given only for firm matches. The size field is filled for only some rows; it gives once, few, many or a size class.

v_gene	d_gene	abundance	j_gene	CDR3aa
TRBV7-9	-	-	TRBJ1-4	CASSLATTTNEKLFF
TRBV5-4	TRBD1	-	TRBJ2-5	CASSIGQGPETQYF
TRBV7-6	TRBD2	few	TRBJ2-5	CASSQTSGGPWETQYF
TRBV7-2	-	-	TRBJ2-5	CASAGREYQETQYF
TRBV21-1	-	few	TRBJ2-7	CASSKEVVGVGYEQYF
TRBV6-5	-	-	TRBJ1-5	CASSPRMSNQPQHF
TRBV29-1	-	few	TRBJ1-1	CSLPLEALWNCGGTEAFF
TRBV6-5	-	few	TRBJ2-2	CASKRNTGELFF
TRBV9	-	few	TRBJ2-7	CASSLSGLNDEQYF
TRBV29-1	-	-	TRBJ2-7	CSALGGGGTYEQYF